The 24 T cell receptor beta chains listed next were all sequenced from one sample in a study of blood T cell repertoires in COVID-19. Method: immunoSEQ multiplex PCR; TCRdb's copy keeps in-frame clones and lacks some. The repertoire holds 150,000 or so clones, roughly 90% seen once, with roughly 2.3% in the top ten. Specimen: peripheral blood. The receptors were gathered from a man aged 18 to 35 with acute or convalescent COVID-19.

The chain uses TRBV27 and TRBJ2-5; 14 positions agree with TRBD2. The CDR3 totals 17 residues. CDR1 and CDR2 (germline): MNHEY, SMNVEV (reference sequence). With V trimmed by 6 bases and J by 5 bases, 11 bases remained unmatched. CDR3 sequence reads: CASSQMGLAGARETQYF. The CDR3 DNA reads TGTGCCAGCAGCCAAATGGGACTAGCGGGGGCCCGGGAGACCCAGTACTTC.

In its sample, this clone was seen once. V gene TRBV19 combines with J gene TRBJ2-1; TRBD2 is a possible D gene (7 bases). CDR3 length: 13 amino acids. Germline CDR1 LNHDA, CDR2 SQIVND (reference sequence). Trimming shortened V by 7 bases and J by 10 bases, and 17 bases separated the two germline ends. The CDR3: CASTPRGAGEQFF. In nucleotides, the CDR3 is TGTGCCAGTACCCCTCGGGGGGCGGGGGAGCAGTTCTTC.

The chain is built from TRBV7-6 and TRBJ2-3; D remains ambiguous. The V end was cut by 5 bases, the J end by 2 bases, with 2 bases between. The CDR3 has 11 amino acids. The germline V gene has CDR1 SGHVS and CDR2 FNYEAQ. This CDR3 is CASSLTDTQYF. CDR3 sequence (DNA): TGTGCCAGCAGCCTCACAGATACGCAGTATTTT.

This chain links TRBV4-2 with TRBJ2-1; TRBD2 aligns across 9 bases. V lost 0 bases and J lost 1; bases outside the gene matches: 4. The CDR3 consists of 17 residues. CDR1 and CDR2 from the germline V gene are LGHNA and YNFKEQ. The CDR3, as DNA: TGTGCCAGCAGCCAAGACGGAGCGGGGGGTTCCTACAATGAGCAGTTCTTC. Translating it yields CASSQDGAGGSYNEQFF.

V usage is TRBV5-1 and J usage is TRBJ2-1; the D is unclear. V shed 1 base and J shed 0 bases, with 8 bases lying between them. The CDR3 loop spans 15 amino acids. Germline loops: CDR1 SGHRS, CDR2 YFSETQ. CDR3 nucleotides: TGCGCCAGCAGCTTGATGAGTAGCTCCTACAATGAGCAGTTCTTC. Residues: CASSLMSSSYNEQFF.

In its sample, this clone was seen once. V usage is TRBV27 and J usage is TRBJ2-3, with TRBD2 matching over 11 bases. Trimming cost V 4 bases and J 2 bases; bases outside gene matches: 5. CDR3 length: 16 residues. The germline CDR1 and CDR2 sequences are MNHEY and SMNVEV (reference sequence). CDR3 region: CASSWGTSGPTDTQYF. CDR3 DNA sequence: TGTGCCAGCAGTTGGGGGACTAGCGGTCCCACAGATACGCAGTATTTT.

The chain has TRBV6-5 and TRBJ1-1; D remains ambiguous. The length of the CDR3 is 14 residues. CDR1 is MNHEY and CDR2 is SVGAGI in the germline V gene. V lost 8 bases to trimming and J lost 5 bases, with 18 bases between them. CDR3 amino acids: CASLSTTGRTEAFF. The DNA for the CDR3 is TGTGCCAGCCTCTCCACGACGGGTCGGACTGAAGCTTTCTTT.

The J gene is TRBJ2-1, the V gene TRBV12-5, with 9 bases lining up with TRBD1. This CDR3 spans 14 amino acids. The germline CDR1 and CDR2 sequences are LGHNT and FRNRAP. J gave up 3 bases and V 8 bases, and 5 bases lay outside the gene matches. CDR3 loop: CASRGQGYYNEQFF. CDR3 nucleotide sequence: TGTGCTAGTAGGGGACAGGGTTACTACAATGAGCAGTTCTTC.

The chain joins TRBV4-1 to TRBJ2-1; 7 bases fit TRBD1. Germline V CDR1 and CDR2: MGHRA, YSYEKL. V was clipped by 1 base and J by 2 bases; unmatched bases: 5. CDR3 length: 16 amino acids. The CDR3, as DNA: TGCGCCAGCAGCCAAGGGGGACAGATTCCCTACAATGAGCAGTTCTTC. It translates to CASSQGGQIPYNEQFF.

The chain is built from TRBV9 and TRBJ2-1, with TRBD1 identical over 7 bases. Unmatched junction bases numbered 9, after V lost 3 bases and J lost 6 bases. Germline values: CDR1 SGDLS, CDR2 YYNGEE. This CDR3 is 15 amino acids long. CDR3 sequence: CASSDPGQNRNEQFF. The CDR3 DNA reads TGTGCCAGCAGCGATCCGGGACAGAACCGCAATGAGCAGTTCTTC.

The chain has TRBV29-1 and TRBJ2-3; the match to TRBD2 covers 13 bases. The CDR3 runs to 12 residues. The V gene's germline CDR1 is SQVTM and CDR2 ANQGSEA. The V and J ends lost 4 bases and 10 bases, in that order; junction bases with no gene match: 2. The CDR3 bases are TGCAGCGTTGGACTAGCGGGAGGTCCGCAGTATTTT. Amino acids: CSVGLAGGPQYF.

The chain combines TRBV6-4 with TRBJ1-1; D may be TRBD1 (5 bases). Germline V gives CDR1 MRHNA, CDR2 SNTAGT. Trimming shortened V by 6 bases and J by 6 bases, and 17 bases separated the two germline ends. The CDR3 totals 14 residues. The CDR3 is CASSQTYDSPEAFF. CDR3 bases: TGTGCCAGCAGCCAAACTTACGACAGTCCTGAAGCTTTCTTT.

This chain links TRBV5-1 with TRBJ2-2, with 9 positions matching TRBD2. J lost 1 base, V lost 4 bases, and 8 bases had no gene match. The CDR3 consists of 17 residues. Germline loops: CDR1 SGHRS, CDR2 YFSETQ. The CDR3 DNA reads TGCGCCAGCAGCCCACGTGATAGCGGGAGGAACACCGGGGAGCTGTTTTTT. Translation: CASSPRDSGRNTGELFF.

The rearrangement joins TRBV23-1 to TRBJ2-6, with TRBD1 identical over 9 bases. TRBV23-1 is reported as an ORF; its role is uncertain. J lost 0 bases, V lost 2 bases, and 2 bases had no gene match. The CDR3 is made up of 17 amino acids. This chain's CDR3 is CASSQPGQGSGANVLTF. The CDR3, as DNA: TGCGCCAGCAGTCAACCGGGACAGGGCTCTGGGGCCAACGTCCTGACTTTC.

This chain uses TRBV7-9 with TRBJ2-7, with a tentative D call TRBD1 (6 bases). V lost 3 bases and J 5 bases, leaving 17 bases between the germline ends. CDR1 is SEHNR, CDR2 FQNEAQ, per germline (reference sequence). The CDR3 is made up of 15 amino acids. CDR3 in amino acids: CASSLRTDPRHEQYF. The CDR3 DNA is TGTGCCAGCAGCTTGCGGACAGACCCACGCCACGAGCAGTACTTC.

The chain couples TRBV9 to TRBJ2-1, with 12 bases identical to TRBD2. This CDR3 has 15 residues. V lost 0 bases and J lost 9; bases outside the gene matches: 4. Germline-derived CDR1 and CDR2 are SGDLS and YYNGEE. CDR3 sequence reads: CASSVASGGAGEQFF. CDR3 bases: TGTGCCAGCAGCGTAGCTAGCGGGGGGGCCGGTGAGCAGTTCTTC. The whole variable domain, filled in from reference TRBV9 and TRBJ2-1, reads DSGVTQTPKHLITATGQRVTLRCSPRSGDLSVYWYQQSLDQGLQFLIQYYNGEERAKGNILERFSAQQFPDLHSELNLSSLELGDSALYFCASSVASGGAGEQFFGPGTRLTVL.

V gene TRBV3-1 (or the pseudogene TRBV3-2) combines with J gene TRBJ2-7; TRBD2 matches at 9 bases. This CDR3 region has 17 residues. V lost 5 bases to trimming and J lost 5 bases; unmatched junction nucleotides: 16. Germline V gene lookup returns CDR1 LGHDT and CDR2 YNNKEL (reference sequence). The CDR3 protein is CASSLRQPGTSSNEQYF. The CDR3 nucleotides read TGTGCCAGCAGCTTAAGACAGCCCGGGACTAGCTCGAACGAGCAGTACTTC.

This clone was detected once. J is TRBJ2-7 and V is TRBV19, with TRBD1 identical over 9 bases. The CDR3 runs to 14 residues. V lost 4 bases to trimming and J lost 5 bases; unmatched junction nucleotides: 6. Germline V CDR1 and CDR2: LNHDA, SQIVND (reference sequence). In DNA form, the CDR3 reads TGTGCCAGTAGTAAAAGGGACAGGGACCACGAGCAGTACTTC. This gives the protein CASSKRDRDHEQYF.

A single count supports this clone. The V and J genes are TRBV7-2 and TRBJ2-1; 14 nucleotides match TRBD2. Unmatched junction bases numbered 6, after V lost 3 bases and J lost 11 bases. Germline loops: CDR1 SGHTA, CDR2 FQGNSA. This CDR3 spans 15 amino acids. CDR3 protein: CASSFSGLAGVKQFF. CDR3 in DNA: TGTGCCAGCAGCTTTTCGGGACTAGCGGGAGTAAAGCAGTTCTTC.

The rearrangement links TRBV6-5 to TRBJ2-7; D uncertain. The CDR3 contains 12 residues. From germline, CDR1 is MNHEY and CDR2 SVGAGI. The V and J ends lost 6 bases and 3 bases respectively, with 9 bases between them. The CDR3 nucleotides are TGTGCCAGCAGAGCCGACAACTACGAGCAGTACTTC. This translates into CASRADNYEQYF.

The V gene is TRBV30, the J gene TRBJ2-5, with D perhaps matching TRBD2 (6 bases). The germline V gene has CDR1 GTSNPN and CDR2 SVGIG (reference sequence). The germline V and J ends were trimmed by 3 bases and 4 bases, with 18 bases remaining between them. There are 15 residues in the CDR3. The chain's CDR3 is CAWSARGTLRETQYF. The CDR3 nucleotides read TGTGCCTGGAGCGCTCGGGGGACCCTCCGAGAGACCCAGTACTTC. Complete variable domain (other parts from reference TRBV30 and TRBJ2-5): SQTIHQWPATLVQPVGSPLSLECTVEGTSNPNLYWYRQAAGRGLQLLFYSVGIGQISSEVPQNLSASRPQDRQFILSSKKLLLSDSGFYLCAWSARGTLRETQYFGPGTRLLVL.

This clone was seen once. V gene TRBV7-8 combines with J gene TRBJ2-1; D is possibly TRBD1 (6 bases). The germline CDR1 and CDR2 sequences are SGHVS and FQNEAQ. This CDR3 comprises 15 residues. The V end was cut by 5 bases, the J end by 4 bases, with 15 bases between. CDR3 coding DNA: TGTGCCAGCAGCCTACAGGGCAGCGATTACAATGAGCAGTTCTTC. Translating it yields CASSLQGSDYNEQFF.

The J gene is TRBJ1-4, the V gene TRBV29-1, with 7 bases lining up with TRBD1. This CDR3 contains 13 residues. V lost 1 base, J lost 6 bases, and 2 bases stayed unmatched. Germline loops: CDR1 SQVTM, CDR2 ANQGSEA. CDR3 loop: CSVEGTGHEKLFF. CDR3 DNA: TGCAGCGTTGAAGGGACAGGACATGAAAAACTGTTTTTT.

V is TRBV3-1 (or the pseudogene TRBV3-2) and J is TRBJ1-6, with 7 nucleotides matching TRBD1. This CDR3 has 16 amino acids. V dropped 4 bases and J dropped 6; count of bases not matched to a gene: 9. Germline CDR1 LGHDT, CDR2 YNNKEL (reference sequence). CDR3 amino acids: CASSRPTGESNSPLHF. The CDR3 nucleotides read TGTGCCAGCAGCCGTCCTACAGGGGAAAGTAATTCACCCCTCCACTTT.